This passage covers 23 T cell receptor beta chains from one sample sequenced in a study of shared clonotypes between healthy human individuals. Cells designated naive CD8 were CD45RO-negative and were positively selected for CCR7, with terminally differentiated effector memory CD45RA+ cells excluded. Libraries were prepared by immunoSEQ multiplex PCR; TCRdb keeps only in-frame clonotypes and omits some of them. The sample shows about 2.1 million clones, 80% to 95% of them seen only once. Sequences were obtained from naive CD8+ T cells from PBMCs. All receptors come from a man between 18 and 29 years old in good health. Some clones in this sample may be carry-over from other donors' samples.

The chain uses TRBV4-3 and TRBJ1-1; D call uncertain. CDR1 and CDR2 from the germline V gene are LGHNA and YSLEER. V was trimmed by 0 bases and J by 4 bases, leaving 15 bases between them. The CDR3 is 16 residues long. CDR3 bases: TGCGCCAGCAGCCAAGATTCGTCGGGCCCAGGCACTGAAGCTTTCTTT. This sequence encodes CASSQDSSGPGTEAFF.

About this clone itself: Other DNA sequences in this specimen translate into the identical CDR3. The chain joins TRBV28 to TRBJ2-1; no clear D. The CDR3 is made up of 11 amino acids. V lost 5 bases and J 6 bases, leaving 5 bases between the germline ends. The germline CDR1 and CDR2 sequences are MDHEN and SYDVKM. The CDR3 spells CASSPLNEQFF. For the CDR3, the DNA is TGTGCCAGCAGTCCCCTCAATGAGCAGTTCTTC. Full variable domain (rest looked up from reference TRBV28 and TRBJ2-1): DVKVTQSSRYLVKRTGEKVFLECVQDMDHENMFWYRQDPGLGLRLIYFSYDVKMKEKGDIPEGYSVSREKKERFSLILESASTNQTSMYLCASSPLNEQFFGPGTRLTVL.

The V call is TRBV5-1, the J call TRBJ2-7, with D perhaps matching TRBD1 (5 bases). Germline-derived CDR1 and CDR2 are SGHRS and YFSETQ. The CDR3 is 13 amino acids. V lost 4 bases and J lost 4, with 12 bases in between. This CDR3 reads CASSGDSEYEQYF. CDR3 coding DNA: TGCGCCAGCAGCGGCGACAGTGAGTACGAGCAGTACTTC.

As regards this clone: Other DNA sequences from this sample encode an identical CDR3 as well. The genes are TRBV7-2 and TRBJ2-1; no clear D gene. Germline V gene data show CDR1 as SGHTA and CDR2 as FQGNSA. The CDR3 is made up of 14 amino acids. Trimming stripped 4 bases from V and 0 bases from J, with 7 bases between. CDR3 coding DNA: TGTGCCAGCAGCTCCAGGAGCTCCTACAATGAGCAGTTCTTC. This codes for CASSSRSSYNEQFF.

V is TRBV5-6 and J is TRBJ2-1; the D is unclear. CDR1 is SGHDT, CDR2 YYEEEE, per germline. CDR3 length equals 12 residues. V was cut by 1 base and J by 6 bases, with 5 bases left in between. The CDR3: CASSLTLNEQFF. DNA of the CDR3: TGTGCCAGCAGCTTGACCCTCAATGAGCAGTTCTTC.

V gene TRBV7-3 combines with J gene TRBJ2-1, with TRBD2 matching 11 bases. The V segment lost 5 bases and the J segment 3 bases; nucleotides outside the gene matches: 3. The CDR3 sequence is 15 residues long. Germline CDR1 reads SGHTA; CDR2 reads FQGTGA. CDR3 loop: CASSILAGVYNEQFF. CDR3 nucleotide sequence: TGTGCCAGCAGCATACTAGCGGGAGTCTACAATGAGCAGTTCTTC.

This clone was detected only once. The V and J genes are TRBV13 and TRBJ2-7, with unresolved D. The CDR3 runs to 11 residues. Trimming cost V 1 base and J 4 bases, with 2 bases left between them. Germline CDR1 PRHDT, CDR2 FYEKMQ (reference sequence). The CDR3 loop reads CASSLEYEQYF. The DNA of the CDR3 is TGTGCCAGCAGCTTAGAATACGAGCAGTACTTC.

Only one count was recorded for this clone. This sample includes further DNA sequences coding for the same CDR3. The chain carries TRBV27 and TRBJ2-7, with D possibly matching TRBD2 (7 bases). V lost 2 bases and J 4 bases, leaving 9 bases between the germline ends. In germline, CDR1 is MNHEY, CDR2 SMNVEV (reference sequence). The CDR3 is 13 amino acids. The CDR3 sequence: CASSLRGGYEQYF. The CDR3 DNA reads as TGTGCCAGCAGTTTAAGGGGGGGTTACGAGCAGTACTTC.

The table lists this clone with a few counts. V is TRBV4-1 and J is TRBJ1-4; D unclear. CDR1 MGHRA and CDR2 YSYEKL come from the germline V gene. The germline V and J ends were trimmed by 2 bases and 7 bases, with 17 bases remaining between them. This CDR3 has 16 residues. CDR3 nucleotide sequence: TGCGCCAGCAGCCAACAAATTCCGCCATCGGGTGAAAAACTGTTTTTT. This gives the protein CASSQQIPPSGEKLFF.

V usage is TRBV29-1 and J usage is TRBJ1-2, with D unclear. CDR1 and CDR2 from the germline V gene are SQVTM and ANQGSEA. This CDR3 has 11 amino acids. Between the trimmed V and J ends, which lost 7 bases and 8 bases, there was a span of 14 bases. DNA for the CDR3: TGCAGCGCCGAGTCGGGGTTCGGCTACACCTTC. Encoded protein: CSAESGFGYTF.

The rearrangement links TRBV7-9 to TRBJ1-5, with 7 nucleotides matching TRBD1. Trimming took 4 bases from V and 4 from J; bases not matched to a gene: 7. The CDR3 is made up of 15 amino acids. Per germline, CDR1 SEHNR and CDR2 FQNEAQ (reference sequence). The CDR3 DNA reads as TGTGCCAGCAGCTCCGCCCCAGGGGGGAATCAGCCCCAGCATTTT. This translates into CASSSAPGGNQPQHF.

The rearrangement joins TRBV27 to TRBJ1-1; TRBD1 matches 9 bases. Germline-derived CDR1 and CDR2 are MNHEY and SMNVEV (reference sequence). The trim removed 5 bases at V and 2 bases at J, leaving 9 bases unmatched. The CDR3 sequence is 16 residues long. The CDR3 sequence: CASSPGQGILNTEAFF. In DNA form, the CDR3 reads TGTGCCAGCAGTCCGGGACAGGGTATTTTAAACACTGAAGCTTTCTTT.

Details on this clone: This sample also contains other DNA sequences that code for the same CDR3. The chain is built from TRBV28 and TRBJ2-7, with D possibly being TRBD1 or TRBD2 (5 bases each). Germline values: CDR1 MDHEN, CDR2 SYDVKM. The CDR3 is 11 residues long. V was cut by 5 bases and J by 3 bases, with 5 bases left in between. CDR3 nucleotides: TGTGCCAGCAGTGGGGGCTACGAGCAGTACTTC. As protein: CASSGGYEQYF.

V is TRBV5-1 and J is TRBJ1-2; D gene ambiguous. The CDR3 sequence is 14 residues long. The ends were cut back, 4 bases at V and 3 bases at J, with 13 bases in the middle. CDR1 is SGHRS, CDR2 YFSETQ, per germline. The chain's CDR3 is CASSPARSDYGYTF. CDR3 nucleotide sequence: TGCGCCAGCAGCCCTGCTCGCTCGGACTATGGCTACACCTTC.

The chain is built from TRBV7-3 and TRBJ1-1; no clear D. This CDR3 is 15 amino acids long. CDR1 is SGHTA, CDR2 FQGTGA, per germline. Trimming removed 0 bases from V and 4 bases from J, with 12 bases in between. CDR3 region: CASSLTRRNVTEAFF. For the CDR3, the DNA is TGTGCCAGCAGCTTAACCCGACGGAATGTCACTGAAGCTTTCTTT.

The chain employs TRBV10-3 and TRBJ2-3; the D is unclear. CDR1 ENHRY and CDR2 SYGVKD come from the germline V gene. The CDR3 sequence is 15 residues long. V was shortened by 0 bases and J by 2 bases, with 9 bases between the two germline ends. CDR3 coding DNA: TGTGCCATCAGTGAGTCGGTGTGGGACACAGATACGCAGTATTTT. Its protein is CAISESVWDTDTQYF.

This clone was observed a handful of times. CDR3 coding DNA: TGTGCCAGCAGTGAGACAGGGATCAATCAGCCCCAGCATTTT. Encoded protein: CASSETGINQPQHF. The V and J genes are TRBV2 and TRBJ1-5; the match to TRBD1 covers 7 bases. The CDR3 runs to 14 residues. Germline CDR1 reads SNHLY; CDR2 reads FYNNEI. Germline trimming cut 3 bases from V and 3 bases from J; bases unmatched to any gene: 2.

This sequence joins TRBV7-2 and TRBJ2-7; D may be TRBD1 or TRBD2 (7 bases each). The germline V and J ends were trimmed by 7 bases and 2 bases, with 12 bases remaining between them. The CDR3 runs 13 residues. CDR1 is SGHTA, CDR2 FQGNSA, per germline. DNA for the CDR3: TGTGCCAGCACCAGGGGGGGGGCCTACGAGCAGTACTTC. As protein: CASTRGGAYEQYF.

V gene TRBV30 combines with J gene TRBJ1-2; 9 bases are a match to TRBD1. Germline trimming cut 6 bases from V and 7 bases from J; bases unmatched to any gene: 9. This CDR3 has 13 amino acids. Germline-derived CDR1 and CDR2 are GTSNPN and SVGIG (reference sequence). Here the CDR3 DNA reads TGTGCCTGTCCCGGGACAGGGTTGGGTGGCTACACCTTC. Its protein is CACPGTGLGGYTF.

The J gene is TRBJ1-4, the V gene TRBV2, with D unclear. V shed 1 base and J shed 3 bases, with 12 bases lying between them. Germline CDR1 is SNHLY and CDR2 is FYNNEI. The CDR3 extends over 16 amino acids. This chain's CDR3 is CASSEEARSSNEKLFF. Written as DNA, the CDR3 is TGTGCCAGCAGTGAAGAGGCCAGGTCATCTAATGAAAAACTGTTTTTT.

The rearrangement joins TRBV4-1 to TRBJ2-1; TRBD1 might be the D (6 bases). The CDR3 runs to 12 residues. Germline V gene data show CDR1 as MGHRA and CDR2 as YSYEKL. Deletions cut 3 bases from V and 8 bases from J, with 8 bases between. CDR3 residues: CASSQTGDEQFF. CDR3 bases: TGCGCCAGCAGCCAGACAGGAGATGAGCAGTTCTTC.

This clone appeared a single time. The chain employs TRBV7-3 and TRBJ2-1, with 10 bases lining up with TRBD2. V lost 5 bases, J lost 5 bases, and 9 bases stayed unmatched. CDR1 is SGHTA and CDR2 is FQGTGA in the germline V gene. The CDR3 consists of 16 residues. DNA of the CDR3: TGTGCCAGCAGCCCTCAGCGGGAGGGCCGCAACAATGAGCAGTTCTTC. Residues: CASSPQREGRNNEQFF.

This rearrangement joins TRBV9 to TRBJ2-1, with 9 bases fitting TRBD2. This CDR3 spans 16 amino acids. The trim removed 5 bases at V and 0 bases at J, leaving 6 bases unmatched. Germline loops: CDR1 SGDLS, CDR2 YYNGEE. The CDR3 DNA is TGTGCCAGCAGAGCGCCTAGCGGGAACTCCTACAATGAGCAGTTCTTC. Protein product: CASRAPSGNSYNEQFF.